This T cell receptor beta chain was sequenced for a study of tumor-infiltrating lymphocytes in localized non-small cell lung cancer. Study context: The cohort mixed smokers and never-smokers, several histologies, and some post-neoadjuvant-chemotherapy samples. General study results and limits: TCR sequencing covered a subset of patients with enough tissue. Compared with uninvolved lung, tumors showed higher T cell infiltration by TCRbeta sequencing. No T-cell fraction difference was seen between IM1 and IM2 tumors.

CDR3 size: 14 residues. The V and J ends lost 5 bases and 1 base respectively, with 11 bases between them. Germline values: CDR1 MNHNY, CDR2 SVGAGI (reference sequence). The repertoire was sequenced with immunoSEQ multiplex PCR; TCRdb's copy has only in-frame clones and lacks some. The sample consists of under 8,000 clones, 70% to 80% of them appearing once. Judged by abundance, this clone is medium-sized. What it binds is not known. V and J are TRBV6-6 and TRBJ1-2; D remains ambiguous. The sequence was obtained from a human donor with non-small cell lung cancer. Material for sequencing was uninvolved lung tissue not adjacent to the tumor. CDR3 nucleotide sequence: TGTGCCAGCAGTCCGACGCCAGTTAACTATGGCTACACCTTC. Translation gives CASSPTPVNYGYTF.